These 24 T cell receptor beta chains share one sample of origin, sequenced in a study of technical replicates of blood from a few donors. The protocol was immunoSEQ multiplex PCR, while the TCRdb copy is restricted to in-frame clones and leaves out a portion. The data contain 75,000 to 95,000 clones, 85% to 95% of them singletons. Sequencing was carried out using T cells isolated from PBMCs. Every receptor here comes from a human donor in good health.

The chain links TRBV29-1 to TRBJ2-3; 8 bases fit TRBD2. Germline assignment: CDR1 SQVTM and CDR2 ANQGSEA. The CDR3 runs 14 residues. V lost 8 bases and J lost 7; bases outside the gene matches: 14. Here the CDR3 DNA reads TGCAGCCCTCAGGGGCGGGAGGTCTTAAATACGCAGTATTTT. Translating gives CSPQGREVLNTQYF.

This clone has only a few counts. The rearrangement uses TRBV10-3 and TRBJ2-1, with 9 bases matching TRBD1. Germline V gene sequence: CDR1 ENHRY, CDR2 SYGVKD. V shed 0 bases, J shed 8 bases, and the junction held 5 bases outside the gene matches. The CDR3 extends over 15 amino acids. The CDR3 reads CAISESLQGAYEQFF. Here the CDR3 DNA reads TGTGCCATCAGTGAGTCGTTACAGGGGGCATATGAGCAGTTCTTC.

This chain links TRBV12-5 with TRBJ1-5; D might be TRBD1 (6 bases). Trimming shortened V by 5 bases and J by 5 bases, and 19 bases separated the two germline ends. Germline CDR1 and CDR2: LGHNT and FRNRAP. The CDR3 is made up of 16 amino acids. CDR3 amino acids: CASGVSPDRTYQPQHF. Written as DNA, the CDR3 is TGTGCTAGTGGTGTTTCGCCGGACAGAACGTATCAGCCCCAGCATTTT.

V is TRBV5-6 and J is TRBJ1-1, with a possible D match to TRBD1 (6 bases). Trimming took 1 base from V and 9 from J, leaving 13 bases between them. Germline assignment: CDR1 SGHDT and CDR2 YYEEEE. This CDR3 has 13 amino acids. CDR3 residues: CASSLWQGRKAFF. As DNA, the CDR3 is TGTGCCAGCAGCTTGTGGCAGGGGCGGAAAGCTTTCTTT. Complete variable domain (other parts from reference TRBV5-6 and TRBJ1-1): DAGVTQSPTHLIKTRGQQVTLRCSPKSGHDTVSWYQQALGQGPQFIFQYYEEEERQRGNFPDRFSGHQFPNYSSELNVNALLLGDSALYLCASSLWQGRKAFFGQGTRLTVV.

This clone was recorded a few times. The V gene is TRBV29-1, the J gene TRBJ1-1; D unclear. V was pared by 6 bases and J by 2 bases, with 13 bases between. The CDR3 has 13 residues. Germline V gene lookup returns CDR1 SQVTM and CDR2 ANQGSEA. The CDR3 region is CSVSEGRNTEAFF. The CDR3 DNA is TGCAGCGTCTCCGAGGGCAGAAACACTGAAGCTTTCTTT.

This sequence joins TRBV20-1 and TRBJ2-5, with TRBD1 identical over 7 bases. Germline V lookup: CDR1 DFQATT, CDR2 SNEGSKA (reference sequence). The CDR3 covers 11 residues. As DNA, the CDR3 is TGCAAATATAACAGGGGAGAGACCCAGTACTTC. Amino acid sequence: CKYNRGETQYF.

The chain combines TRBV30 with TRBJ1-2; D gene uncertain. The CDR3 contains 14 residues. Trimming stripped 0 bases from V and 2 bases from J, with 10 bases between. Germline CDR1 and CDR2: GTSNPN and SVGIG (reference sequence). CDR3 nucleotides: TGTGCCTGGAGTGTATTTCAGGAAAACTATGGCTACACCTTC. As protein: CAWSVFQENYGYTF.

The chain has TRBV6-6 and TRBJ2-1, with 8 bases lining up with TRBD2. The ends lost 2 bases at V and 4 bases at J; junction bases unmatched: 7. The CDR3 is made up of 16 amino acids. From germline, CDR1 is MNHNY and CDR2 SVGAGI (reference sequence). The CDR3 sequence: CASSYPPGLGYNEQFF. For the CDR3, the DNA is TGTGCCAGCAGTTACCCTCCGGGACTAGGGTACAATGAGCAGTTCTTC.

The V and J genes are TRBV7-8 and TRBJ1-5; a weak D match, TRBD1 (6 bases). The CDR3 length is 14 residues. Germline CDR1 SGHVS, CDR2 FQNEAQ. V was clipped by 6 bases and J by 3 bases, with 12 bases between them. CDR3 amino acids: CASRKQGNNQPQHF. CDR3 coding DNA: TGTGCCAGCAGAAAACAGGGTAACAATCAGCCCCAGCATTTT.

This chain joins TRBV5-1 and TRBJ2-7; tentatively, D is TRBD1 (5 bases). Trimming shortened V by 0 bases and J by 9 bases, and 16 bases separated the two germline ends. This CDR3 contains 14 residues. From germline, CDR1 is SGHRS and CDR2 YFSETQ. CDR3 DNA: TGCGCCAGCAGCTTGGGCCAGGGTCCAGGCGGGCAGTACTTC. It encodes CASSLGQGPGGQYF.

The rearrangement uses TRBV4-1 and TRBJ2-3; D not resolved. This CDR3 comprises 12 residues. Trimming pared 0 bases from V and 10 bases from J, leaving 8 bases between. Per the germline V gene, CDR1 is MGHRA and CDR2 is YSYEKL. CDR3 protein: CASSQDPPAQYF. Here the CDR3 DNA reads TGCGCCAGCAGCCAAGACCCCCCCGCGCAGTATTTT.

The V call is TRBV6-6, the J call TRBJ1-2; D unclear. The CDR3 consists of 12 residues. V was trimmed by 3 bases and J by 5 bases, leaving 7 bases between them. The V gene's germline CDR1 is MNHNY and CDR2 SVGAGI (reference sequence). CDR3 nucleotide sequence: TGTGCCAGCAGTTATTCCAATTATGGCTACACCTTC. Translating gives CASSYSNYGYTF.

The rearrangement joins TRBV6-1 to TRBJ1-5, with D possibly TRBD1 on 5 matching bases. The CDR3 is made up of 15 amino acids. V was trimmed by 2 bases and J by 3 bases, leaving 11 bases between them. Germline V lookup: CDR1 MNHNS, CDR2 SASEGT. This chain's CDR3 is CASSEIDRSNQPQHF. CDR3 DNA: TGTGCCAGCAGTGAAATCGACAGATCCAATCAGCCCCAGCATTTT.

The gene calls are TRBV7-9 and TRBJ2-1; TRBD2 is a possible D gene (7 bases). V lost 2 bases, J lost 10 bases, and 18 bases lay in between. The CDR3 covers 15 residues. CDR1 is SEHNR and CDR2 is FQNEAQ in the germline V gene (reference sequence). The CDR3 sequence is CASSLRGTIRLEQFF. The CDR3 coding sequence is TGTGCCAGCAGCTTAAGGGGGACTATAAGGTTGGAGCAGTTCTTC.

This clone was seen only once. The chain uses TRBV28 and TRBJ2-3, with 7 nucleotides matching TRBD2. Trimming removed 3 bases from V and 11 bases from J; junction bases left unmatched: 2. CDR3 length equals 11 residues. CDR1 MDHEN and CDR2 SYDVKM come from the germline V gene. CDR3 region: CASSFGRRQYF. Here the CDR3 DNA reads TGTGCCAGCAGTTTCGGGAGGCGGCAGTATTTT.

The CDR3 reads CASSPPLQGAGGNTIYF. CDR3 DNA sequence: TGTGCCAGCAGTCCCCCCCTACAGGGGGCGGGGGGAAACACCATATATTTT. The J gene is TRBJ1-3, the V gene TRBV28; 9 nucleotides line up with TRBD1. The CDR3 sequence is 17 residues long. Germline-derived CDR1 and CDR2 are MDHEN and SYDVKM. V lost 5 bases and J lost 4; bases outside the gene matches: 12.

This rearrangement joins TRBV5-1 to TRBJ2-7, with 8 bases fitting TRBD2. The germline V gene encodes CDR1 SGHRS and CDR2 YFSETQ. The V and J ends lost 1 base and 5 bases, in that order; junction bases with no gene match: 11. This CDR3 region has 16 residues. The chain's CDR3 is CASSLSGGTREHEQYF. The DNA of the CDR3 is TGCGCCAGCAGCTTGAGTGGGGGGACTAGAGAACACGAGCAGTACTTC.

The CDR3 nucleotides read TGTGCCAGCAGCCTCGGACAGGGGGGGCATGGCTACACCTTC. As protein: CASSLGQGGHGYTF. V is TRBV7-2 and J is TRBJ1-2; 10 bases agree with TRBD1. The V and J ends lost 5 bases and 6 bases, in that order; junction bases with no gene match: 6. The CDR3 is 14 residues long. Germline CDR1 is SGHTA and CDR2 is FQGNSA.

The chain combines TRBV20-1 with TRBJ1-5; TRBD1 is a possible D gene (5 bases). V was cut by 6 bases and J by 11 bases, with 14 bases left in between. The CDR3 has 11 amino acids. Germline assignment: CDR1 DFQATT and CDR2 SNEGSKA (reference sequence). The CDR3 nucleotides are TGCAGTGCGCTTCAGGGTAGGGCCCAGCATTTT. It specifies CSALQGRAQHF.

The V and J genes are TRBV7-6 and TRBJ1-1; the D gene is possibly TRBD1 (5 bases). CDR1 SGHVS and CDR2 FNYEAQ come from the germline V gene. The CDR3 covers 15 residues. V was cut by 4 bases and J by 4 bases, with 16 bases left in between. The CDR3 DNA reads TGTGCCAGCAGCTATTTAAGGGGTTCAGGCACTGAAGCTTTCTTT. Amino acids: CASSYLRGSGTEAFF.

The chain carries TRBV14 and TRBJ2-7; the match to TRBD2 covers 7 bases. V shed 4 bases and J 3 bases; nucleotides not matched to a gene: 15. This CDR3 has 17 amino acids. In germline, CDR1 is SGHDN, CDR2 FVKESK. The CDR3 bases are TGTGCCAGCAGCCGCCCTCAACTAGCGTGGGGTTTCTACGAGCAGTACTTC. Protein product: CASSRPQLAWGFYEQYF.

This clone was detected only once. This chain uses TRBV27 with TRBJ1-2, with D perhaps matching TRBD1 (6 bases). The CDR3 consists of 15 residues. The V and J ends lost 0 bases and 5 bases respectively, with 13 bases between them. The germline V gene has CDR1 MNHEY and CDR2 SMNVEV (reference sequence). CDR3 sequence: CASSLSQGGRYGYTF. As DNA, the CDR3 is TGTGCCAGCAGTTTATCGCAAGGGGGTCGTTATGGCTACACCTTC.

The chain links TRBV5-1 to TRBJ2-1; a weak D match, TRBD2 (6 bases). CDR1 and CDR2 from the germline V gene are SGHRS and YFSETQ. Trimming pared 4 bases from V and 7 bases from J, leaving 12 bases between. The length of the CDR3 is 13 residues. CDR3 in amino acids: CASSLGGANEQFF. DNA of the CDR3: TGCGCCAGCAGCCTGGGCGGGGCTAATGAGCAGTTCTTC.

The rearrangement uses TRBV5-1 and TRBJ2-7; D gene ambiguous. This CDR3 region has 13 residues. CDR1 is SGHRS and CDR2 is YFSETQ in the germline V gene. V lost 0 bases, J lost 4 bases, and 8 bases lay in between. The CDR3 region has the DNA TGCGCCAGCAGCTTGGCGGGTGTGTACGAGCAGTACTTC. Translated: CASSLAGVYEQYF.